This entry lists 18 T cell receptor beta chains sequenced from one sample in a study of blood T cell repertoires in COVID-19. Measured with immunoSEQ multiplex PCR; TCRdb has only the in-frame clones, and not every one. The table lists a few hundred thousand clones, 65% to 90% of them singletons. The sample taken for sequencing was peripheral blood. These receptors all stem from a human donor in a cohort sampled during active COVID-19.

This sequence joins TRBV5-5 and TRBJ1-1; 7 bases are a match to TRBD1. With V trimmed by 5 bases and J by 12 bases, 13 bases remained unmatched. The germline V gene encodes CDR1 SGHKS and CDR2 YYEKEE (reference sequence). This CDR3 comprises 13 residues. The CDR3 DNA sequence: TGTGCCAGCAGTCCGGAAAAGGGGGCGTCGTCTTTCTTT. Translated, it gives CASSPEKGASSFF.

In its sample, this clone was seen once. The CDR3 DNA sequence: TGTGCCAGCAACAGGGAGCGAAACACCATATATTTT. It translates to CASNRERNTIYF. The chain is built from TRBV6-6 and TRBJ1-3, with TRBD1 as a possible D gene (6 bases). This CDR3 has 12 amino acids. The V gene lost 7 bases and the J gene lost 5 bases, with 9 bases spanning the gap. Germline V gene sequence: CDR1 MNHNY, CDR2 SVGAGI (reference sequence).

CDR3 in amino acids: CASSWEFTDTQYF. The CDR3 nucleotides are TGTGCCAGCAGTTGGGAGTTCACAGATACGCAGTATTTT. This rearrangement joins TRBV6-5 to TRBJ2-3; D may be TRBD2 (5 bases). This CDR3 contains 13 residues. Germline CDR1 MNHEY, CDR2 SVGAGI. V dropped 4 bases and J dropped 2 bases, with 7 bases sitting between them.

The rearrangement uses TRBV30 and TRBJ1-1, with D possibly matching TRBD1 (6 bases). Germline CDR1 and CDR2: GTSNPN and SVGIG (reference sequence). The V gene lost 7 bases and the J gene lost 5 bases, with 17 bases spanning the gap. CDR3 length: 13 amino acids. Here the CDR3 reads CAYRNRVQTEAFF. CDR3 DNA sequence: TGTGCCTACCGGAACAGGGTTCAAACTGAAGCTTTCTTT.

The CDR3 sequence is CASSQAAGITDTQYF. For the CDR3, the DNA is TGTGCCAGCAGCCAAGCCGCGGGGATCACAGATACGCAGTATTTT. This chain connects TRBV3-1 (or the pseudogene TRBV3-2) to TRBJ2-3; D may be TRBD2 (6 bases). Trimming shortened V by 1 base and J by 2 bases, and 10 bases separated the two germline ends. The CDR3 contains 15 residues. Per germline, CDR1 LGHDT and CDR2 YNNKEL (reference sequence).

The chain uses TRBV30 and TRBJ1-1; D remains unclear. The CDR3 is 14 residues long. Trimming took off 0 bases at V and 5 bases at J, with 13 bases between the two ends. In germline, CDR1 is GTSNPN, CDR2 SVGIG (reference sequence). CDR3 region: CAWSVTGGLTEAFF. The DNA of the CDR3 is TGTGCCTGGAGTGTAACTGGAGGTCTTACTGAAGCTTTCTTT.

This clone appeared a few times. The sample contains more than one DNA sequence encoding this CDR3. The chain is built from TRBV18 and TRBJ1-5, with 7 bases matching TRBD1. The V and J ends lost 3 bases and 4 bases, in that order; junction bases with no gene match: 3. The CDR3 covers 14 residues. CDR1 KGHSH and CDR2 LQKENI come from the germline V gene. The CDR3 region has the DNA TGTGCCAGCTCACCGGGACAGCATAATCAGCCCCAGCATTTT. Its translation: CASSPGQHNQPQHF.

The rearrangement joins TRBV7-9 to TRBJ2-3; 8 bases are shared with TRBD2. In germline, CDR1 is SEHNR, CDR2 FQNEAQ (reference sequence). CDR3 length equals 18 residues. V trimming: 4 bases; J trimming: 1 base; junction bases outside the gene matches: 13. CDR3 in amino acids: CASSSDWRGVGGTDTQYF. CDR3 DNA sequence: TGTGCCAGCAGCTCGGATTGGCGGGGGGTAGGGGGCACAGATACGCAGTATTTT. Based on the CDR3 plus reference TRBV7-9 and TRBJ2-3, the full variable domain is DTGVSQNPRHKITKRGQNVTFRCDPISEHNRLYWYRQTLGQGPEFLTYFQNEAQLEKSRLLSDRFSAERPKGSFSTLEIQRTEQGDSAMYLCASSSDWRGVGGTDTQYFGPGTRLTVL.

CDR3 DNA sequence: TGCAGTGCTAGTTCCGGGACAGGAGCTAATCAGCCCCAGCATTTT. As protein: CSASSGTGANQPQHF. The chain couples TRBV20-1 to TRBJ1-5; 8 bases line up with TRBD1. After removal of 3 bases from V and 4 bases from J, the junction contained 8 bases not matched to a gene. Germline assignment: CDR1 DFQATT and CDR2 SNEGSKA (reference sequence). The CDR3 spans 15 residues.

This rearrangement joins TRBV19 to TRBJ1-2; D call uncertain. Deletions cut 2 bases from V and 3 bases from J, with 13 bases between. The V gene's germline CDR1 is LNHDA and CDR2 SQIVND (reference sequence). This CDR3 comprises 15 residues. In DNA form, the CDR3 reads TGTGCCAGTAGTATATCGGGGAGGAGAGACTATGGCTACACCTTC. Its protein product is CASSISGRRDYGYTF.

The rearrangement uses TRBV5-4 and TRBJ1-2, with 9 bases lining up with TRBD1. The CDR3 spans 14 residues. V was clipped by 4 bases and J by 9 bases; unmatched bases: 10. The germline V gene has CDR1 SGHNT and CDR2 YYREEE (reference sequence). The CDR3: CASSPGQGTWSYTF. Written as DNA, the CDR3 is TGTGCCAGCAGCCCCGGACAGGGGACGTGGAGCTACACCTTC.

Comment on this clone: This specimen includes other DNA sequences encoding the same CDR3. The chain carries TRBV6-5 and TRBJ1-2, with 9 bases lining up with TRBD1. Germline loops: CDR1 MNHEY, CDR2 SVGAGI. V shed 11 bases and J 2 bases; nucleotides not matched to a gene: 3. The CDR3 length is 12 residues. The CDR3 protein is CASTGGNYGYTF. CDR3 in DNA: TGTGCCTCCACAGGGGGCAACTATGGCTACACCTTC.

J is TRBJ2-1 and V is TRBV7-3; 8 nucleotides align to TRBD2. CDR1 is SGHTA, CDR2 FQGTGA, per germline. V dropped 0 bases and J dropped 9; count of bases not matched to a gene: 7. The CDR3 is 15 residues long. CDR3 region: CASSLTGLETSEQFF. CDR3 DNA sequence: TGTGCCAGCAGCTTAACGGGACTAGAGACGAGTGAGCAGTTCTTC.

The chain recombines TRBV5-4 with TRBJ2-3, with D unresolved. Trimming shortened V by 4 bases and J by 0 bases, and 6 bases separated the two germline ends. The CDR3 has 13 residues. CDR1 SGHNT and CDR2 YYREEE come from the germline V gene (reference sequence). CDR3 sequence: CASSPESTDTQYF. Written as DNA, the CDR3 is TGTGCCAGCAGCCCAGAAAGCACAGATACGCAGTATTTT.

This sequence joins TRBV5-1 and TRBJ1-1; no definite D call. The germline gives CDR1 SGHRS, CDR2 YFSETQ. V was cut by 0 bases and J by 2 bases, with 8 bases left in between. The CDR3 totals 14 residues. The CDR3 region is CASSLADSNTEAFF. In DNA form, the CDR3 reads TGCGCCAGCAGCTTGGCCGATAGTAACACTGAAGCTTTCTTT.

The V gene is TRBV13, the J gene TRBJ2-3; tentative D call: TRBD2 (6 bases). The CDR3 extends over 20 amino acids. The ends were cut back, 4 bases at V and 0 bases at J, with 26 bases in the middle. Germline V lookup: CDR1 PRHDT, CDR2 FYEKMQ (reference sequence). The CDR3 spells CASSSIWGPAGSPSTDTQYF. The CDR3 region has the DNA TGTGCCAGCAGCTCAATATGGGGCCCCGCGGGGTCTCCTAGCACAGATACGCAGTATTTT.

This rearrangement joins TRBV19 to TRBJ2-7, with D perhaps matching TRBD1 (6 bases). Between the trimmed V and J ends, which lost 6 bases and 5 bases, there was a span of 17 bases. The CDR3 loop spans 14 amino acids. Germline CDR1 reads LNHDA; CDR2 reads SQIVND (reference sequence). The DNA of the CDR3 is TGTGCCAGTAGCAGGGGTGGCAGGGCCGACGAGCAGTACTTC. Its protein product is CASSRGGRADEQYF.

CDR3 bases: TGTGCCAGCAGGGCGGGGGGCCTCACAACTAATGAAAAACTGTTTTTT. As protein: CASRAGGLTTNEKLFF. The chain has TRBV28 and TRBJ1-4; weak D call: TRBD1 (6 bases). The CDR3 is 16 residues long. The germline V gene has CDR1 MDHEN and CDR2 SYDVKM. Trimming took 6 bases from V and 0 from J, leaving 14 bases between them.